These T cell receptor beta chains were read from a single sample in a study of blood T cell repertoires in COVID-19. The method was immunoSEQ multiplex PCR; TCRdb's version includes in-frame clones alone and lacks a portion of them. The sample shows 280,000 or so clones, approximately 86% of them seen only once. The sample taken for sequencing was peripheral blood. The receptors derive from a young man with active or convalescent COVID-19. Both conserved end residues are part of each CDR3. Each record gives: V gene, D gene, CDR3 protein. D genes are given only for firm matches.

>TRBV5-4|.
CASSFNTYEQYF
>TRBV6-6|.
CASSYSGGSYEQYF
>TRBV7-2|.
CASLGGDWDYGYTF
>TRBV2|TRBD2
CASSLTSGGYTDTQYF
>TRBV6-2/TRBV6-3|.
CASSYPLTKSSYNEQFF
>TRBV6-5|.
CASSPRQRTNYGYTF
>TRBV25-1|.
CASSEWSSQETQYF
>TRBV6-5|.
CASSYEGGNYGYTF
>TRBV9|TRBD1
CASSVEDRVENGYTF
>TRBV4-3|TRBD1
CASSQDFDRVAGELFF
>TRBV30|TRBD1
CAWSARTGGNYGYTF
>TRBV19|TRBD1
CASSNLGTGGHQPQHF
>TRBV29-1|.
CSVEGGGRREQFF
>TRBV5-8|TRBD2
CASSSRLAGYNEQFF
>TRBV6-1|.
CASSVKGVQGWNTIYF
>TRBV5-1|TRBD1
CASSSGQGGIGQYF
>TRBV6-1|.
CASSEVSSNQPQHF
>TRBV3-1/TRBV3-2|TRBD1
CASSQDQGADTEAFF
>TRBV9|.
CASSSFGGNTEAFF
>TRBV6-4|TRBD2
CASSDIAGGPETQYF
>TRBV5-1|.
CASSFGQPNPADTQYF
>TRBV18|TRBD1
CASSSPGQYVYEQYF
>TRBV5-1|.
CASSPTGAYEQYF
>TRBV5-1|.
CASSSGQQNTEAFF
>TRBV6-1|TRBD2
CASSEEGRGGQYEQYF
>TRBV6-5|TRBD1
CASSYSRGLNTEAFF